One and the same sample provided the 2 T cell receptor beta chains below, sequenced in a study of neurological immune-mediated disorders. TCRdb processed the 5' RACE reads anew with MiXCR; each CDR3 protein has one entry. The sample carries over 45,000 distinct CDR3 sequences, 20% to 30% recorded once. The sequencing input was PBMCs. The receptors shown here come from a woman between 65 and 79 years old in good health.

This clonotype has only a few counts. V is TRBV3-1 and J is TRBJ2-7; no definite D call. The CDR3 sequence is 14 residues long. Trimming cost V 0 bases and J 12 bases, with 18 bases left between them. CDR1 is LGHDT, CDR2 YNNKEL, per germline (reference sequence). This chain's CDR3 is CASSQDVKGRGLYF. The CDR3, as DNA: TGTGCCAGCAGCCAAGATGTAAAAGGTCGAGGTCTGTACTTC.

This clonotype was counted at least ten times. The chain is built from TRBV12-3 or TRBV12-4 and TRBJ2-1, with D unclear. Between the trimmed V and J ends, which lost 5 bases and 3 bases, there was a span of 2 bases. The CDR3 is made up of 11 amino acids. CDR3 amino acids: CASSIYNEQFF. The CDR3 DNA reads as TGTGCCAGCAGTATCTACAATGAGCAGTTCTTC.